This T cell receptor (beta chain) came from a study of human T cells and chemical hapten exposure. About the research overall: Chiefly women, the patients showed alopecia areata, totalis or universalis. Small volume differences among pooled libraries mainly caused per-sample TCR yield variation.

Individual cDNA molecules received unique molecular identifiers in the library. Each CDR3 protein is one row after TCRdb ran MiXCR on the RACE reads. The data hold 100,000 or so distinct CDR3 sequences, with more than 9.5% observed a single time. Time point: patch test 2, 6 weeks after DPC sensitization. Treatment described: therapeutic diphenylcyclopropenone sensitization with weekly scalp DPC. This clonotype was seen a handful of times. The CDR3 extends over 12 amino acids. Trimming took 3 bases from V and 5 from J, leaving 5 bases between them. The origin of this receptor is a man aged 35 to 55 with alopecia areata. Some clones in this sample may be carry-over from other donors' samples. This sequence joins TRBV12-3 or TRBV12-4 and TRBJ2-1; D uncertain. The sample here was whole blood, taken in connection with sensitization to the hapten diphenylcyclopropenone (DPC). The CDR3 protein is CASSLDHNEQFF. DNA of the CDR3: TGTGCCAGCAGTTTGGACCACAATGAGCAGTTCTTC.